This TCR beta chain was identified in a study of blood T cells in healthy people across ages. This clonotype was seen a few times. A second PCR of roughly 7 to 11 cycles used a sample-barcoded 5' primer and a J-beta primer mix. Via MiXCR, TCRdb re-called the 5' RACE reads, giving one row per CDR3 protein. The sample includes approximately 780,000 distinct CDR3 sequences, under 30% seen only once; the top ten take 2.5% to 3.5%. The CDR3 loop spans 15 amino acids. V was trimmed by 6 bases and J by 0 bases, leaving 12 bases between them. The germline CDR1 and CDR2 sequences are MNHEY and SVGAGI. This sample also belongs to another study, concerning T cells of mothers and their children.

Material: blood. The TCR comes from a boy between 10 and 17 years old in good health. This chain joins TRBV6-5 and TRBJ1-5; D may be TRBD1 (6 bases). The CDR3 reads CASRITRGSNQPQHF. The CDR3 region has the DNA TGTGCCAGCAGGATTACCAGGGGTAGCAATCAGCCCCAGCATTTT.